Below are 13 T cell receptor beta chains sequenced from a single sample in a study of T cell changes during pregnancy in multiple sclerosis. Profiled with immunoSEQ multiplex PCR; TCRdb holds only in-frame clones, not every one. The data contain about 38,000 clones, 70% to 90% of them singletons. The specimen was CD4+ T cells from peripheral blood mononuclear cells, collected before pregnancy. Receptors originate from a female donor with multiple sclerosis, enrolled in a pregnancy study.

The count of this clone is one. The V call is TRBV9, the J call TRBJ2-5; 8 positions match TRBD2. J was trimmed by 5 bases and V by 0 bases; bases with no gene match: 6. CDR3 length: 15 amino acids. Germline loops: CDR1 SGDLS, CDR2 YYNGEE. The CDR3 loop reads CASSVVAGPGETQYF. CDR3 sequence (DNA): TGTGCCAGCAGCGTAGTAGCGGGACCGGGGGAGACCCAGTACTTC.

The J gene is TRBJ1-2, the V gene TRBV6-1, with a weak D call TRBD1 (6 bases). V was trimmed by 7 bases and J by 1 base, leaving 19 bases between them. The CDR3 is 16 residues long. CDR1 MNHNS and CDR2 SASEGT come from the germline V gene. The CDR3, as DNA: TGTGCCAGCACTGACCGTGGACAGCCTTATAACTATGGCTACACCTTC. The encoded protein is CASTDRGQPYNYGYTF.

The chain links TRBV28 to TRBJ1-1; D gene ambiguous. The CDR3 is 15 amino acids. Germline lookup yields CDR1 MDHEN and CDR2 SYDVKM. V lost 6 bases and J lost 1, with 15 bases in between. CDR3 loop: CASRPHSEGNTEAFF. The DNA for the CDR3 is TGTGCCAGCAGACCCCACTCAGAGGGGAACACTGAAGCTTTCTTT. Full variable domain (remainder filled in from reference TRBV28 and TRBJ1-1): DVKVTQSSRYLVKRTGEKVFLECVQDMDHENMFWYRQDPGLGLRLIYFSYDVKMKEKGDIPEGYSVSREKKERFSLILESASTNQTSMYLCASRPHSEGNTEAFFGQGTRLTVV.

V and J are TRBV5-1 and TRBJ2-5; 7 positions agree with TRBD1. V was clipped by 0 bases and J by 3 bases; unmatched bases: 2. The CDR3 is 14 residues long. Germline values: CDR1 SGHRS, CDR2 YFSETQ. CDR3 amino acids: CASSLGGTEETQYF. The CDR3 region has the DNA TGCGCCAGCAGCTTGGGTGGGACAGAAGAGACCCAGTACTTC.

The chain links TRBV9 to TRBJ2-5; a weak D match, TRBD2 (5 bases). V lost 0 bases and J 5 bases, leaving 14 bases between the germline ends. Germline-derived CDR1 and CDR2 are SGDLS and YYNGEE. The CDR3 is made up of 15 amino acids. As DNA, the CDR3 is TGTGCCAGCAGCGTAGGGGCAGCCGGAGGCGAGACCCAGTACTTC. This translates into CASSVGAAGGETQYF.

The chain couples TRBV19 to TRBJ2-2, with 9 positions matching TRBD1. Trimming took 6 bases from V and 5 from J; bases not matched to a gene: 10. CDR3 size: 16 residues. CDR1 LNHDA and CDR2 SQIVND come from the germline V gene (reference sequence). In DNA, the CDR3 is TGTGCCAGTAGGATAACAGGGGGCGCAGGTACCGGGGAGCTGTTTTTT. Residues: CASRITGGAGTGELFF.

The chain links TRBV5-4 to TRBJ1-4; D is possibly TRBD1 (5 bases). The CDR3 runs 14 residues. V dropped 3 bases and J dropped 8 bases, with 14 bases sitting between them. From germline, CDR1 is SGHNT and CDR2 YYREEE (reference sequence). CDR3 coding DNA: TGTGCCAGCAGCTCTCAGGGAAGTTGGGAAAAACTGTTTTTT. Encoded protein: CASSSQGSWEKLFF.

The CDR3 coding sequence is TGTGCCAGCAGCTCAGGGGAAGGAGATACGCAGTATTTT. Encoded protein: CASSSGEGDTQYF. This sequence joins TRBV6-4 and TRBJ2-3; maybe TRBD1 (6 bases). V was pared by 6 bases and J by 5 bases, with 12 bases between. The germline CDR1 and CDR2 sequences are MRHNA and SNTAGT. The CDR3 spans 13 residues.

The rearrangement joins TRBV5-4 to TRBJ1-2; D is undetermined. The V gene lost 3 bases and the J gene lost 7 bases, with 7 bases spanning the gap. Germline V gene lookup returns CDR1 SGHNT and CDR2 YYREEE (reference sequence). The CDR3 consists of 11 residues. CDR3: CASSYEGGYTF. The DNA of the CDR3 is TGTGCCAGCAGCTACGAGGGTGGCTACACCTTC.

The V gene is TRBV5-6, the J gene TRBJ2-2; 8 nucleotides align to TRBD1. V gave up 0 bases and J gave up 1 base; unmatched junction bases: 11. The CDR3 runs to 19 residues. From germline, CDR1 is SGHDT and CDR2 YYEEEE. The CDR3 region is CASSLVADVGQVNTGELFF. The CDR3 bases are TGTGCCAGCAGCTTGGTGGCGGATGTGGGACAGGTGAACACCGGGGAGCTGTTTTTT.

The chain uses TRBV15 and TRBJ2-7; 7 bases line up with TRBD2. This CDR3 has 15 amino acids. Germline V gene lookup returns CDR1 LNHNV and CDR2 YYDKDF (reference sequence). V lost 1 base, J lost 3 bases, and 6 bases stayed unmatched. CDR3 DNA: TGTGCCACCAGCAGAGGTCGGACTAGACGCTACGAGCAGTACTTC. Protein: CATSRGRTRRYEQYF.

A single count supports this clone. The chain combines TRBV18 with TRBJ1-2, with unresolved D. Germline CDR1 KGHSH, CDR2 LQKENI. The CDR3 totals 14 residues. The V end was cut by 0 bases, the J end by 4 bases, with 9 bases between. The DNA for the CDR3 is TGTGCCAGCTCACCACCACAGTCCCTCTATGGCTACACCTTC. This gives the protein CASSPPQSLYGYTF.

The chain joins TRBV18 to TRBJ2-2; 14 nucleotides line up with TRBD2. The CDR3 extends over 18 amino acids. Germline CDR1 and CDR2: KGHSH and LQKENI. V shed 4 bases and J 0 bases; nucleotides not matched to a gene: 4. The CDR3 loop reads CASSLGLAGDANTGELFF. As DNA, the CDR3 is TGTGCCAGCTCACTGGGACTAGCGGGAGACGCGAACACCGGGGAGCTGTTTTTT.